This T cell receptor beta chain was observed in a study of long-term antiretroviral therapy in people with HIV. None of the participants with HIV were treated outside the United States. Study findings and constraints: The study collected blood between 2004 and 2017, possibly under older ART regimens. Therapy changes, viral resistance and ART adherence were not documented in the available data.

Losses at the gene ends were 7 bases for V and 2 bases for J; bases not matched to a gene: 8. Germline V gene lookup returns CDR1 MDHEN and CDR2 SYDVKM. The CDR3 sequence is 14 residues long. Survey-level resolution applied to immunoSEQ assay v3.0. TCRdb's table, derived via immunoSEQ multiplex PCR, lists solely in-frame clones and lacks some. The table records approximately 31,000 clones, about 85% of them present only once. Notes on this clone: Its antigen remains unknown.

The TCR originated in a man between 18 and 35 years old with HIV. The material was unsorted PBMCs, obtained 1.1 years after starting antiretroviral therapy. The chain carries TRBV28 and TRBJ2-7; 7 positions match TRBD1. The CDR3 is CASTSDRMTYEQYF. CDR3 coding DNA: TGTGCCAGCACATCGGACAGGATGACCTACGAGCAGTACTTC.